This note documents a single T cell receptor (beta chain) sequence. The germline V and J ends were trimmed by 0 bases and 7 bases, with 18 bases remaining between them. Germline V CDR1 and CDR2: SGHDN, FVKESK. CDR3 length equals 16 residues. The assay was immunoSEQ multiplex PCR, and TCRdb's table has in-frame clones only and misses some. Found here are about 49,000 clones, 79% of them singletons; the top ten hold about 10%. The time point was: pretreatment peripheral blood. These data are taken from a study of PD-L1 blockade in urothelial cancer. Whole-study context: Twenty-five of 29 patients were men who had bladder-origin urothelial cancer. Samples of blood were analyzed 3 weeks (second dose) and 6 weeks after treatment start.

The specimen was PBMCs, collected around atezolizumab (anti-PD-L1) treatment. The chain uses TRBV14 and TRBJ1-2; D possibly corresponds to TRBD1 (6 bases). This clonotype was sampled from a man in his 70s with urothelial cancer. The CDR3 bases are TGTGCCAGCAGCCAAGAGAATTCGGGGGGGCCTCGTGGCTACACCTTC. Its protein is CASSQENSGGPRGYTF.